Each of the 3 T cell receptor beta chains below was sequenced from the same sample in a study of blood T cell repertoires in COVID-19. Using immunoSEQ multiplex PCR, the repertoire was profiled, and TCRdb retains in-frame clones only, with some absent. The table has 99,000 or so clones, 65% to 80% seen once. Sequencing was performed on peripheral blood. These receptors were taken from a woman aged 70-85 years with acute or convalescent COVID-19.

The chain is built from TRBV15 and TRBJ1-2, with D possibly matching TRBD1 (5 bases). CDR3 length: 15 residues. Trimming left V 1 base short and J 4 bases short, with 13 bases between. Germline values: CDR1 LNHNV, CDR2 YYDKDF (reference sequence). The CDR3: CATSRGPGEIYGYTF. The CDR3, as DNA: TGTGCCACCAGCAGAGGTCCGGGGGAGATCTATGGCTACACCTTC.

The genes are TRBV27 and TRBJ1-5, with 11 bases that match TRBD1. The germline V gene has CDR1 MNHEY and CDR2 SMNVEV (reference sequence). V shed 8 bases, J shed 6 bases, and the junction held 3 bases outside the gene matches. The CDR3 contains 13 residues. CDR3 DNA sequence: TGTGCCAGCGGACAGGGGGCCGGTCAGCCCCAGCATTTT. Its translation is CASGQGAGQPQHF.

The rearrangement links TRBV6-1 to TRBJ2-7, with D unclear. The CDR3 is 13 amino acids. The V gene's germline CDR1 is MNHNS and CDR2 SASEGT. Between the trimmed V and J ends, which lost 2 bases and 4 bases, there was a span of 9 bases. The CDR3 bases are TGTGCCAGCAGTGAACCGACTGGGTACGAGCAGTACTTC. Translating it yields CASSEPTGYEQYF.